The 8 T cell receptor beta chains given below trace back to one sample, sequenced in a study of blood T cell repertoires in COVID-19. Data came from immunoSEQ multiplex PCR; TCRdb stores just in-frame clones and leaves some out. The data show about 180,000 clones, roughly 81% seen once. Material: peripheral blood. The receptor set was obtained from a woman older than 75 with COVID-19, enrolled during active disease.

The chain couples TRBV5-6 to TRBJ1-2; D is uncertain. This CDR3 comprises 12 residues. With 2 bases removed from V and 8 bases from J, the gap between germline ends came to 10 bases. CDR1 is SGHDT and CDR2 is YYEEEE in the germline V gene. The CDR3 DNA reads as TGTGCCAGCAGCTTATCGGGTAAAGGCTACACCTTC. Residues: CASSLSGKGYTF.

V usage is TRBV2 and J usage is TRBJ2-3; 8 positions agree with TRBD2. The length of the CDR3 is 13 residues. Germline V CDR1 and CDR2: SNHLY, FYNNEI. The V gene end was trimmed by 5 bases and the J gene end by 7 bases; junction bases not matched to a gene: 5. CDR3 DNA: TGTGCCAGCAGTCCCGGGAGGGGACATACGCAGTATTTT. Protein product: CASSPGRGHTQYF.

The rearrangement joins TRBV5-4 to TRBJ2-5; 7 bases map to TRBD1. The CDR3 contains 13 residues. Germline CDR1 is SGHNT and CDR2 is YYREEE (reference sequence). V shed 5 bases, J shed 4 bases, and the junction held 5 bases outside the gene matches. The CDR3 nucleotides are TGTGCCAGCAGGATACAGGGGCGAGAGACCCAGTACTTC. Amino acid sequence: CASRIQGRETQYF. Variable domain in full (rest from reference TRBV5-4 and TRBJ2-5): ETGVTQSPTHLIKTRGQQVTLRCSSQSGHNTVSWYQQALGQGPQFIFQYYREEENGRGNFPPRFSGLQFPNYSSELNVNALELDDSALYLCASRIQGRETQYFGPGTRLLVL.

There are a few counts of this clone. V is TRBV9 and J is TRBJ2-2; D not resolved. Germline V gene lookup returns CDR1 SGDLS and CDR2 YYNGEE. Trimming left V 7 bases short and J 2 bases short, with 12 bases between. The CDR3 runs to 14 residues. The CDR3 here is CASQLTPNTGELFF. CDR3 DNA: TGTGCCAGCCAATTGACTCCTAACACCGGGGAGCTGTTTTTT.

The rearrangement links TRBV7-9 to TRBJ1-2; 7 bases are a match to TRBD1. V was clipped by 0 bases and J by 4 bases; unmatched bases: 2. CDR1 SEHNR and CDR2 FQNEAQ come from the germline V gene (reference sequence). The CDR3 spans 14 residues. CDR3 sequence: CASSLAGTAYGYTF. The CDR3 DNA follows: TGTGCCAGCAGCTTAGCCGGGACAGCCTATGGCTACACCTTC.

V is TRBV5-6 and J is TRBJ1-2, with 7 bases identical to TRBD1. After removal of 3 bases from V and 4 bases from J, the junction contained 9 bases not matched to a gene. CDR1 and CDR2 (germline): SGHDT, YYEEEE. CDR3 length: 15 amino acids. CDR3 in DNA: TGTGCCAGCAGCTGGACGACAGGGCGGGCCTATGGCTACACCTTC. Encoded protein: CASSWTTGRAYGYTF.

This sequence joins TRBV28 and TRBJ2-7; 8 bases fit TRBD1. V shed 7 bases and J 4 bases; nucleotides not matched to a gene: 12. There are 15 residues in the CDR3. From germline, CDR1 is MDHEN and CDR2 SYDVKM. The CDR3 DNA follows: TGTGCCAGCAACAGCCAGGGGGCTATGGTGTACGAGCAGTACTTC. Protein: CASNSQGAMVYEQYF.

This rearrangement joins TRBV5-1 to TRBJ1-1; unclear D gene. Per the germline V gene, CDR1 is SGHRS and CDR2 is YFSETQ. Trimming pared 2 bases from V and 10 bases from J, leaving 18 bases between. The CDR3 is 14 residues long. The CDR3 loop is CASSFPGSLEGAFF. DNA for the CDR3: TGCGCCAGCAGCTTCCCTGGATCCCTCGAGGGAGCTTTCTTT.